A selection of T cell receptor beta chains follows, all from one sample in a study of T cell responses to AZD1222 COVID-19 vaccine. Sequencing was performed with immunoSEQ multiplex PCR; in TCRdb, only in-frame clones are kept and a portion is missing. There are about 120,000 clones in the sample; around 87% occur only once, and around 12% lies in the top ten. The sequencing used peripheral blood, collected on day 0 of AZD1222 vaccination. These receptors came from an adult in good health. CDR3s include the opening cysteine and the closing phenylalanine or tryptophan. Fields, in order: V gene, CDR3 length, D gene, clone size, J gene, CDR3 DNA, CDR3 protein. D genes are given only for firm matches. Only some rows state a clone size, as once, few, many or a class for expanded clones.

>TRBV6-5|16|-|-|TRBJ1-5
TGTGCCAGCAGTTCGAGATGGACGTTAAGCAATCAGCCCCAGCATTTT
CASSSRWTLSNQPQHF
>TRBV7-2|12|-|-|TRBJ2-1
TGTGCCAGCATCCAGCGGAGGAATGAGCAGTTCTTC
CASIQRRNEQFF
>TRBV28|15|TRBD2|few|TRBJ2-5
TGTGCCAGCAGCCCCCTGGGGCGGGGGCAAGAGACCCAGTACTTC
CASSPLGRGQETQYF
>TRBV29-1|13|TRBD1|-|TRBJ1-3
TGCAGCGTTGCCGGACAGGTTGGAAACACCATATATTTT
CSVAGQVGNTIYF
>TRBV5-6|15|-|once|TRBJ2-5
TGTGCCAGCAGCTTGGAGGTCAGGGGATGGGAGACCCAGTACTTC
CASSLEVRGWETQYF
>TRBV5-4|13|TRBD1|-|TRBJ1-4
TGTGCCAGCGGGACAGGGTTTGGTGAAAAACTGTTTTTT
CASGTGFGEKLFF
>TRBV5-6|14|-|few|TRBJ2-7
TGTGCCAGCAGCCGACGGGGCGGGATAAACGAGCAGTACTTC
CASSRRGGINEQYF
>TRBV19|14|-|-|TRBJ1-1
TGTGCCAGTAGTATAGATCGTTGGTCGGAGGGAGCTTTCTTT
CASSIDRWSEGAFF
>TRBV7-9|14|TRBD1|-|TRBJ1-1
TGTGCCAGCAGCTCAAGACCGGGACAGGGCTATGGTTTCTTT
CASSSRPGQGYGFF
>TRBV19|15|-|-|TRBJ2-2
TGTGCCAGTACCCGGGACGGGATGGTCACCGGGGAGCTGTTTTTT
CASTRDGMVTGELFF
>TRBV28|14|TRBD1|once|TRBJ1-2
TGTGCCACCCAGGGGGAGGGGAGCAACTATGGCTACACCTTC
CATQGEGSNYGYTF
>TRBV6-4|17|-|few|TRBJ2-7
TGTGCCAGCAGTGACTCTCAGGACTTTGGTGACTCCTACGAGCAGTACTTC
CASSDSQDFGDSYEQYF
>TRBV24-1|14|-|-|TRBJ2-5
TGTGCCACCAGTGATACCGGGGGCCGGGAGACCCAGTACTTC
CATSDTGGRETQYF
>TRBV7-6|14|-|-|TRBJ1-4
TGTGCCAGCACCTCGTCGGGAGGTGCTGGAAAACTGTTTTTT
CASTSSGGAGKLFF
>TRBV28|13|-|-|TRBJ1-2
TGTGCCTCCACCATGGCAGTGAACTATGGCTACACCTTC
CASTMAVNYGYTF
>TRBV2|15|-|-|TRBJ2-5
TGTGCCAGCAGTAGCCTAGAACCGGTCCGGGAGACCCAGTACTTC
CASSSLEPVRETQYF
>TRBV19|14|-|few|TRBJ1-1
TGTGCCAGTAGTATAGGGCTAGGGAGCACTGAAGCTTTCTTT
CASSIGLGSTEAFF
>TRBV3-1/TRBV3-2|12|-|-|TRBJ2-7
TGTGCCAGCAGCCAAGGAGATTACGAGCAGTACTTC
CASSQGDYEQYF
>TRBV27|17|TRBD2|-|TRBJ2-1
TGTGCCAGCAGTTTTTTTCGCGGGACTAGCAGCTACAATGAGCAGTTCTTC
CASSFFRGTSSYNEQFF
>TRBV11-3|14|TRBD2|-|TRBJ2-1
TGTGCCAGCAGCCCCGGGACTAGCGGCAATGAGCAGTTCTTC
CASSPGTSGNEQFF
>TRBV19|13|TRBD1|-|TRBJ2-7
TGTGCCAGTATGCACAGGGGGCTAGGGGAGCAGTACTTC
CASMHRGLGEQYF
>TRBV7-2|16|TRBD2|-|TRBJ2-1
TGTGCCAGCAGCCAACCCGGGGGACTAACGTACAATGAGCAGTTCTTC
CASSQPGGLTYNEQFF
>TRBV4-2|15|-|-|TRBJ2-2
TGTGCCAGCAGCCAAGGCGATGCGAACACCGGGGAGCTGTTTTTT
CASSQGDANTGELFF
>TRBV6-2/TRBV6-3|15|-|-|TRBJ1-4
TGTGCCAGCAGCTCTATTTTATTAAGGAATGAAAAACTGTTTTTT
CASSSILLRNEKLFF
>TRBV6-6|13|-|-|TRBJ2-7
TGTGCCAGCAGTTATATTGGGGCCTACGAGCAGTACTTC
CASSYIGAYEQYF
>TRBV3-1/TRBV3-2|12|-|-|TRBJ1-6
TGTGCCAGCAGCCAAGGGTCGGCACCCCTCCACTTT
CASSQGSAPLHF
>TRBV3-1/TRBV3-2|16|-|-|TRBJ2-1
TGTGCCAGCAGCCGAGATGGACAGAGCTCCTACAATGAGCAGTTCTTC
CASSRDGQSSYNEQFF
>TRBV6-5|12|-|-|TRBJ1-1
TGTGCCAGCAGGTCCTCGGGCTCTGAAGCTTTCTTT
CASRSSGSEAFF